The T cell receptor beta chain under discussion was sequenced for a study of T cells in Graves' hyperthyroidism and ophthalmopathy. The table lists this clonotype with many counts. RNA transcripts served as the template for amplifying TCR beta CDR3 regions. HTBI primers were the set used in a first-round RT-PCR of the TCR CDR3. MiXCR, run by TCRdb on the multiplex PCR reads, gives a single entry per CDR3 protein. The sample lists 200,000 to 250,000 distinct CDR3 sequences; around 17% were seen once. Germline V gene data show CDR1 as DFQATT and CDR2 as SNEGSKA (reference sequence). Deletions cut 5 bases from V and 2 bases from J, with 10 bases between. The CDR3 covers 13 residues.

J is TRBJ1-3 and V is TRBV20-1; D is ambiguous. The specimen was blood. The sequence derives from a woman younger than 35 with Graves' ophthalmopathy. CDR3 DNA: TGCAGTGCTTCGGAGTTTACTGGAAACACCATATATTTT. Translation gives CSASEFTGNTIYF.